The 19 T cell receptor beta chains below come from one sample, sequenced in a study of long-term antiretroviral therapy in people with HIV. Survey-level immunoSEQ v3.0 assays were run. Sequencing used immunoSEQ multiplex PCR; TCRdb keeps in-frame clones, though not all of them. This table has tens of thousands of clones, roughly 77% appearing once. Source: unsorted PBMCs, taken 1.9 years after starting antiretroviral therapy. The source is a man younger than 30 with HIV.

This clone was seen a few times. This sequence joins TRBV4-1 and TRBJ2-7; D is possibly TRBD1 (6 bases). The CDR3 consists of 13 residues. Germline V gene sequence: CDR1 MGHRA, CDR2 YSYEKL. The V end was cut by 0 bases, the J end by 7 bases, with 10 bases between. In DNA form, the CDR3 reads TGCGCCAGCAGCCAAGAGGGGGCAGGGGAGCAGTACTTC. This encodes CASSQEGAGEQYF.

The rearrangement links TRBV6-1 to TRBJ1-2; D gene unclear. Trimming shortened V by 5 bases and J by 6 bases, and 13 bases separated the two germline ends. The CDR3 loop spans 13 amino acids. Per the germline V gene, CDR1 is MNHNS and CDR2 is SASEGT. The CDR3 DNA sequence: TGTGCCAGCAGTCCGGGTAGGATAGATGGCTACACCTTC. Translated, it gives CASSPGRIDGYTF.

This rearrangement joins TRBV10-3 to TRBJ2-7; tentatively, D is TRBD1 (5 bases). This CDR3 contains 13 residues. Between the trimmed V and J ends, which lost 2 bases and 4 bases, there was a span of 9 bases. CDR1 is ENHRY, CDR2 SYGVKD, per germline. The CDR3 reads CAISEAGPYEQYV. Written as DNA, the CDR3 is TGTGCCATCAGTGAGGCAGGGCCTTACGAGCAGTACGTC.

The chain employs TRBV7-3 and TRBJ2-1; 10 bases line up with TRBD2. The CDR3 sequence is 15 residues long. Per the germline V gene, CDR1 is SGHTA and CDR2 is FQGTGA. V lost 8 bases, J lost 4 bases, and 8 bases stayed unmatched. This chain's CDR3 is CASCPTSGDYNEQFF. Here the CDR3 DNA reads TGTGCCAGCTGCCCAACTAGCGGGGATTACAATGAGCAGTTCTTC.

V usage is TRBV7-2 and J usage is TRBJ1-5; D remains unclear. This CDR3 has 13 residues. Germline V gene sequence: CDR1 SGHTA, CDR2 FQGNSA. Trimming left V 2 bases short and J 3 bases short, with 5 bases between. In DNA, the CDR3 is TGTGCCAGCAGCTTAATGGTCAATCAGCCCCAGCATTTT. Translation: CASSLMVNQPQHF.

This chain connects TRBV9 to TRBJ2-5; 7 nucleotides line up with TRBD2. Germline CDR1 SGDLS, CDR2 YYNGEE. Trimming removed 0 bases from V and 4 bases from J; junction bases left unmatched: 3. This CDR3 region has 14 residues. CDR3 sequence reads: CASSVAGGSETQYF. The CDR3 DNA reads TGTGCCAGCAGCGTAGCGGGGGGTTCAGAGACCCAGTACTTC.

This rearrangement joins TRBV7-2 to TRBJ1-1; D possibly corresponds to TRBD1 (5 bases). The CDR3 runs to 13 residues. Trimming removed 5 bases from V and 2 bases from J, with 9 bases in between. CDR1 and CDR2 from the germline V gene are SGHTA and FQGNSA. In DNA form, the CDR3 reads TGTGCCAGCAGCCAGGGACCAAACACTGAAGCTTTCTTT. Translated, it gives CASSQGPNTEAFF.

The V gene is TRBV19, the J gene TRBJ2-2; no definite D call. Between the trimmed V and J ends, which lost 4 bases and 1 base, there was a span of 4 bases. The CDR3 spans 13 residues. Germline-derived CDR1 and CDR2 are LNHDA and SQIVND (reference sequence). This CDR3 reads CASSKQNTGELFF. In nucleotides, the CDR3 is TGTGCCAGTAGTAAGCAGAACACCGGGGAGCTGTTTTTT.

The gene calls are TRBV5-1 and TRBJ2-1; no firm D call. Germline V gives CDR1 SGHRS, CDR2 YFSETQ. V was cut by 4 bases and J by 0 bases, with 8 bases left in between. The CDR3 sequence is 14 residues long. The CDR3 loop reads CASSPHSSYNEQFF. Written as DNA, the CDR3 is TGCGCCAGCAGCCCACACAGCTCCTACAATGAGCAGTTCTTC.

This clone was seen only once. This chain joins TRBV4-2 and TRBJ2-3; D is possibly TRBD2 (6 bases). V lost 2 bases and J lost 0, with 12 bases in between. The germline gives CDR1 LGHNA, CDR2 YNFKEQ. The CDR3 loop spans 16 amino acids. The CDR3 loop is CASSQPGGGSTDTQYF. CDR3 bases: TGTGCCAGCAGCCAACCCGGGGGTGGAAGCACAGATACGCAGTATTTT.

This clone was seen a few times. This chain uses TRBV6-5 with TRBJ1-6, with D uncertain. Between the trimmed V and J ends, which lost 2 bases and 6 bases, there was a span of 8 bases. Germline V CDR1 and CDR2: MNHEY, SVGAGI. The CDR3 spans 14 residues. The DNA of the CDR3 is TGTGCCAGCAGTTACGACACTTCTAATTCACCCCTCCACTTT. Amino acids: CASSYDTSNSPLHF.

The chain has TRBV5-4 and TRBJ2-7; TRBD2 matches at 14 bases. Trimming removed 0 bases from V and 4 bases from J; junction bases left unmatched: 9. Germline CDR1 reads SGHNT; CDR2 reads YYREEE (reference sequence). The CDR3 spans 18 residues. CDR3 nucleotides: TGTGCCAGCAGCTTGGGACTAGCGGGGGGGGAACCAATATACGAGCAGTACGTC. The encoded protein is CASSLGLAGGEPIYEQYV.

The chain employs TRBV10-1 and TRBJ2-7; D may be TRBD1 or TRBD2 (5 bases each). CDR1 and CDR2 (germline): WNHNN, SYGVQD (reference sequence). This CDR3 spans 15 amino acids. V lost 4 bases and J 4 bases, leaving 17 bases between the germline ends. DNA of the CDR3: TGCGCCAGCAGTGGATCCGGGGCACCCCCGTACGAGCAGTACTTC. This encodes CASSGSGAPPYEQYF.

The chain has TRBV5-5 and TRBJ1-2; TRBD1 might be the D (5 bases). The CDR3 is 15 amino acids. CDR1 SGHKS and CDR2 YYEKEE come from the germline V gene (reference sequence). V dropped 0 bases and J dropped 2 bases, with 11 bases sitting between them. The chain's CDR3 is CASSLGIRENYGYTF. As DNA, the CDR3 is TGTGCCAGCAGCTTGGGGATCAGGGAGAACTATGGCTACACCTTC. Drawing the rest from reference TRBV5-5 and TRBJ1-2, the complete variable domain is DAGVTQSPTHLIKTRGQQVTLRCSPISGHKSVSWYQQVLGQGPQFIFQYYEKEERGRGNFPDRFSARQFPNYSSELNVNALLLGDSALYLCASSLGIRENYGYTFGSGTRLTVV.

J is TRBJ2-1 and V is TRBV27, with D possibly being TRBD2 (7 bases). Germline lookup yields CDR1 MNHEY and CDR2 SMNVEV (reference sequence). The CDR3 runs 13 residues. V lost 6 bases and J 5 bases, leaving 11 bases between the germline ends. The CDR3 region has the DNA TGTGCCAGCAGCGGGGGGACAAACAATGAGCAGTTCTTC. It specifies CASSGGTNNEQFF.

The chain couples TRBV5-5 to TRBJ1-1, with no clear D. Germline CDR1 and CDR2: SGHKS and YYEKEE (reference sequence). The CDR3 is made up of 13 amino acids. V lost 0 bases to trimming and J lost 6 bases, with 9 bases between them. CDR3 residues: CASSLDSSSEAFF. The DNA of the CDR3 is TGTGCCAGCAGCTTGGACAGCTCTTCTGAAGCTTTCTTT.

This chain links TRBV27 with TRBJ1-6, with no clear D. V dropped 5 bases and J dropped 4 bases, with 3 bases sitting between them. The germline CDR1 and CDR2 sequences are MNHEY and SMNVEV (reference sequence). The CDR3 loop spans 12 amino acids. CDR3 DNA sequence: TGTGCCAGCAGTCAATATAATTCACCCCTCCACTTT. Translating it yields CASSQYNSPLHF.

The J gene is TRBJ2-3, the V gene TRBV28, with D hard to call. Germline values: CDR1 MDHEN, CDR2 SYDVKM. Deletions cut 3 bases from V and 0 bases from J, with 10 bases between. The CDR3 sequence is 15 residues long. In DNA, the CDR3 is TGTGCCAGCAGTTTGCTCGACGTGAGCACAGATACGCAGTATTTT. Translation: CASSLLDVSTDTQYF.

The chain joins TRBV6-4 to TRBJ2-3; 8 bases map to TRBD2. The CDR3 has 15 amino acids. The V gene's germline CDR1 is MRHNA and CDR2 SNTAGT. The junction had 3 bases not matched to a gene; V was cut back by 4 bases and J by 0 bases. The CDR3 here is CASSASGGSTDTQYF. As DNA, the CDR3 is TGTGCCAGCAGTGCGAGCGGGGGCAGCACAGATACGCAGTATTTT.